This passage covers 4 T cell receptor beta chains from one sample sequenced in a study of early T cells in non-severe SARS-CoV-2 infection. From the 5' RACE reads, TCRdb called clonotypes with MiXCR, one entry per CDR3 protein. Here the sample spans tens of thousands of distinct CDR3 sequences, about 12% being singletons. The source material was whole blood. All receptors come from an adult who was a healthcare worker with PCR-confirmed SARS-CoV-2 infection or an uninfected control (not recorded which).

This clonotype was seen only a few times. The gene calls are TRBV20-1 and TRBJ1-2; a possible D gene is TRBD1 (5 bases). The V gene's germline CDR1 is DFQATT and CDR2 SNEGSKA (reference sequence). CDR3 length: 19 amino acids. Deletions cut 0 bases from V and 2 bases from J, with 25 bases between. CDR3 in DNA: TGCAGTGCTAGAGACTACGCTGGGACGGCGGAAAATGTCAACTATGGCTACACCTTC. Its translation: CSARDYAGTAENVNYGYTF.

CDR3 in amino acids: CASSQGQNTGELFF. DNA for the CDR3: TGTGCCAGCAGCCAGGGACAGAACACCGGGGAGCTGTTTTTT. This chain links TRBV7-8 with TRBJ2-2; weak D call: TRBD1 (6 bases). CDR1 and CDR2 from the germline V gene are SGHVS and FQNEAQ. Trimming removed 5 bases at V and 1 base at J, with 8 bases between. The CDR3 covers 14 residues.

In this sample, this clonotype turned up many times. The chain's CDR3 is CASSYLPEGSYEQYF. CDR3 DNA sequence: TGTGCCAGCAGTTACCTCCCCGAAGGCTCCTACGAGCAGTACTTC. The gene calls are TRBV27 and TRBJ2-7; no clear D gene. From germline, CDR1 is MNHEY and CDR2 SMNVEV (reference sequence). Trimming cost V 4 bases and J 0 bases, with 13 bases left between them. There are 15 residues in the CDR3.

The table lists this clonotype with a few counts. V gene TRBV25-1 combines with J gene TRBJ2-1; 13 bases fit TRBD2. After removal of 2 bases from V and 8 bases from J, the junction contained 3 bases not matched to a gene. This CDR3 region has 15 residues. In germline, CDR1 is MGHDK, CDR2 SYGVNS. The CDR3 region is CASSEGTSGVHEQFF. DNA for the CDR3: TGTGCCAGCAGTGAAGGGACTAGCGGGGTTCATGAGCAGTTCTTC.